One sample yielded the 15 T cell receptor beta chains listed below, sequenced in a study of T-cell reconstitution after alpha-beta-depleted transplantation in children. The authors prepared the TCRbeta library with unique molecular identifiers. MiXCR, run by TCRdb on the PCR reads, gives a single entry per CDR3 protein. Of about 600,000 distinct CDR3 sequences listed, 10% to 15% are singletons. The starting material was PBMCs, mostly from graft donor cells, obtained 360 days after TCRalphabeta/CD19-depleted stem cell transplant. The source of these receptors is a male patient younger than 18 who had a stem cell transplant for acute myeloid leukemia, so the T cells may come from the graft donor.

This clonotype showed up many times. CDR3 nucleotides: TGTGCCAGCAGTTTAGCTAGCGGACGCTCCTACGAGCAGTACTTC. Translated, it gives CASSLASGRSYEQYF. This chain uses TRBV28 with TRBJ2-7; 7 nucleotides agree with TRBD2. V gave up 2 bases and J gave up 0 bases; unmatched junction bases: 4. The CDR3 sequence is 15 residues long. From germline, CDR1 is MDHEN and CDR2 SYDVKM.

This clonotype was counted ten times or more. V and J are TRBV25-1 and TRBJ2-1, with D possibly being TRBD1 (6 bases). V was clipped by 8 bases and J by 3 bases, with 14 bases between them. CDR1 is MGHDK and CDR2 is SYGVNS in the germline V gene. The CDR3 extends over 14 amino acids. CDR3 DNA sequence: TGTGCCAGCCAAGGACAGATAATCTACAATGAGCAGTTCTTC. Amino acids: CASQGQIIYNEQFF. Combining the CDR3 with reference TRBV25-1 and TRBJ2-1 gives the whole variable domain EADIYQTPRYLVIGTGKKITLECSQTMGHDKMYWYQQDPGMELHLIHYSYGVNSTEKGDLSSESTVSRIRTEHFPLTLESARPSHTSQYLCASQGQIIYNEQFFGPGTRLTVL.

This clonotype was seen more than once but under ten times. The V call is TRBV12-5, the J call TRBJ2-2; no clear D gene. V was shortened by 3 bases and J by 3 bases, with 5 bases between the two germline ends. CDR1 LGHNT and CDR2 FRNRAP come from the germline V gene. This CDR3 spans 13 amino acids. This chain's CDR3 is CASGFLHTGELFF. The CDR3 DNA is TGTGCTAGTGGTTTCTTGCACACCGGGGAGCTGTTTTTT.

In its sample, this clonotype was seen many times. V and J are TRBV20-1 and TRBJ2-1, with D tentatively TRBD2 (5 bases). There are 15 residues in the CDR3. Germline V gene sequence: CDR1 DFQATT, CDR2 SNEGSKA (reference sequence). Deletions cut 0 bases from V and 4 bases from J, with 13 bases between. The CDR3 coding sequence is TGCAGTGCTAGAGATGTTCGGGGATTATACAATGAGCAGTTCTTC. Translation gives CSARDVRGLYNEQFF.

The chain joins TRBV2 to TRBJ2-1; no firm D call. Trimming removed 11 bases from V and 5 bases from J, with 13 bases in between. The CDR3 runs to 12 residues. Per germline, CDR1 SNHLY and CDR2 FYNNEI. The CDR3 DNA reads as TGTGCCGCCCGAGGTGTACACAATGAGCAGTTCTTC. Protein sequence: CAARGVHNEQFF.

This clonotype was seen ten or more times. V gene TRBV14 combines with J gene TRBJ2-2; 10 bases align to TRBD1. V was clipped by 7 bases and J by 7 bases; unmatched bases: 6. The CDR3 has 14 residues. Per germline, CDR1 SGHDN and CDR2 FVKESK. The CDR3, as DNA: TGTGCCAGCAACCGACAGGGGGCCATCGGGGAGCTGTTTTTT. Its translation: CASNRQGAIGELFF.

The J gene is TRBJ1-5, the V gene TRBV7-8; D is uncertain. The CDR3 totals 14 residues. Germline loops: CDR1 SGHVS, CDR2 FQNEAQ. Trimming stripped 2 bases from V and 1 base from J, with 6 bases between. CDR3 sequence: CASSLFQSNQPQHF. CDR3 DNA sequence: TGTGCCAGCAGCTTATTTCAGAGCAATCAGCCCCAGCATTTT.

This clonotype was seen a handful of times. The V gene is TRBV7-2, the J gene TRBJ2-1; D is possibly TRBD2 (5 bases). Germline loops: CDR1 SGHTA, CDR2 FQGNSA. Trimming pared 5 bases from V and 8 bases from J, leaving 13 bases between. CDR3 length: 13 amino acids. The CDR3 sequence is CASSRGLWDEQFF. CDR3 bases: TGTGCCAGCAGCAGAGGGTTATGGGATGAGCAGTTCTTC.

The gene calls are TRBV4-3 and TRBJ2-6, with no clear D. Germline values: CDR1 LGHNA, CDR2 YSLEER. This CDR3 spans 16 amino acids. The V gene lost 1 base and the J gene lost 0 bases, with 7 bases spanning the gap. CDR3 sequence reads: CASSQVTSSGANVLTF. In DNA form, the CDR3 reads TGCGCCAGCAGCCAAGTAACCAGCTCTGGGGCCAACGTCCTGACTTTC.

This clonotype has ten or more counts. The V and J genes are TRBV7-2 and TRBJ2-3; D unresolved. Germline CDR1 is SGHTA and CDR2 is FQGNSA. The CDR3 runs 15 residues. Trimming stripped 2 bases from V and 0 bases from J, with 9 bases between. In nucleotides, the CDR3 is TGTGCCAGCAGCTTAAGCAGTGCTAGCACAGATACGCAGTATTTT. The encoded protein is CASSLSSASTDTQYF. The full variable domain, rest sourced from reference TRBV7-2 and TRBJ2-3, is GAGVSQSPSNKVTEKGKDVELRCDPISGHTALYWYRQSLGQGLEFLIYFQGNSAPDKSGLPSDRFSAERTGGSVSTLTIQRTQQEDSAVYLCASSLSSASTDTQYFGPGTRLTVL.

This clonotype was seen at least ten times. The chain recombines TRBV28 with TRBJ2-3, with a tentative D call TRBD1 (6 bases). V lost 7 bases to trimming and J lost 3 bases, with 17 bases between them. Germline V gives CDR1 MDHEN, CDR2 SYDVKM. This CDR3 spans 15 amino acids. CDR3 bases: TGTGCCAGCATTAGCACCGGGACAAGAACAGATACGCAGTATTTT. Translated, it gives CASISTGTRTDTQYF.

This clonotype was recorded a few times. This rearrangement joins TRBV19 to TRBJ1-5; no reliable D call. Trimming took 3 bases from V and 1 from J, leaving 19 bases between them. CDR3 length: 18 residues. The V gene's germline CDR1 is LNHDA and CDR2 SQIVND (reference sequence). DNA of the CDR3: TGTGCCAGTAGTATTTCGGGTAACGGTCCGGGGAGCAATCAGCCCCAGCATTTT. Translation: CASSISGNGPGSNQPQHF.

This clonotype appeared a few times. The rearrangement links TRBV7-9 to TRBJ2-5; 10 bases line up with TRBD2. Trimming cost V 5 bases and J 5 bases; bases outside gene matches: 8. The CDR3 contains 15 residues. The germline V gene has CDR1 SEHNR and CDR2 FQNEAQ (reference sequence). The CDR3 loop reads CASSKPLAGAETQYF. Here the CDR3 DNA reads TGTGCCAGCAGCAAACCTCTAGCGGGAGCGGAGACCCAGTACTTC.

In its sample, this clonotype was seen a few times. The chain recombines TRBV28 with TRBJ1-3, with D possibly matching TRBD1 (5 bases). With 5 bases removed from V and 0 bases from J, the gap between germline ends came to 14 bases. The CDR3 has 16 residues. The germline CDR1 and CDR2 sequences are MDHEN and SYDVKM. Here the CDR3 reads CASSARRGNSGNTIYF. The CDR3 DNA follows: TGTGCCAGCAGTGCCAGGAGGGGAAACTCTGGAAACACCATATATTTT. Looking up the rest from reference TRBV28 and TRBJ1-3 gives the full variable domain: DVKVTQSSRYLVKRTGEKVFLECVQDMDHENMFWYRQDPGLGLRLIYFSYDVKMKEKGDIPEGYSVSREKKERFSLILESASTNQTSMYLCASSARRGNSGNTIYFGEGSWLTVV.

The chain recombines TRBV18 with TRBJ2-5, with 9 bases aligning to TRBD1. Germline V gives CDR1 KGHSH, CDR2 LQKENI. This CDR3 contains 16 residues. The V and J ends lost 1 base and 5 bases, in that order; junction bases with no gene match: 8. CDR3 sequence reads: CASSPLNTGGRETQYF. The CDR3 nucleotides are TGTGCCAGCTCACCACTAAACACAGGGGGCCGGGAGACCCAGTACTTC. Full variable domain (missing parts from reference TRBV18 and TRBJ2-5): NAGVMQNPRHLVRRRGQEARLRCSPMKGHSHVYWYRQLPEEGLKFMVYLQKENIIDESGMPKERFSAEFPKEGPSILRIQQVVRGDSAAYFCASSPLNTGGRETQYFGPGTRLLVL.